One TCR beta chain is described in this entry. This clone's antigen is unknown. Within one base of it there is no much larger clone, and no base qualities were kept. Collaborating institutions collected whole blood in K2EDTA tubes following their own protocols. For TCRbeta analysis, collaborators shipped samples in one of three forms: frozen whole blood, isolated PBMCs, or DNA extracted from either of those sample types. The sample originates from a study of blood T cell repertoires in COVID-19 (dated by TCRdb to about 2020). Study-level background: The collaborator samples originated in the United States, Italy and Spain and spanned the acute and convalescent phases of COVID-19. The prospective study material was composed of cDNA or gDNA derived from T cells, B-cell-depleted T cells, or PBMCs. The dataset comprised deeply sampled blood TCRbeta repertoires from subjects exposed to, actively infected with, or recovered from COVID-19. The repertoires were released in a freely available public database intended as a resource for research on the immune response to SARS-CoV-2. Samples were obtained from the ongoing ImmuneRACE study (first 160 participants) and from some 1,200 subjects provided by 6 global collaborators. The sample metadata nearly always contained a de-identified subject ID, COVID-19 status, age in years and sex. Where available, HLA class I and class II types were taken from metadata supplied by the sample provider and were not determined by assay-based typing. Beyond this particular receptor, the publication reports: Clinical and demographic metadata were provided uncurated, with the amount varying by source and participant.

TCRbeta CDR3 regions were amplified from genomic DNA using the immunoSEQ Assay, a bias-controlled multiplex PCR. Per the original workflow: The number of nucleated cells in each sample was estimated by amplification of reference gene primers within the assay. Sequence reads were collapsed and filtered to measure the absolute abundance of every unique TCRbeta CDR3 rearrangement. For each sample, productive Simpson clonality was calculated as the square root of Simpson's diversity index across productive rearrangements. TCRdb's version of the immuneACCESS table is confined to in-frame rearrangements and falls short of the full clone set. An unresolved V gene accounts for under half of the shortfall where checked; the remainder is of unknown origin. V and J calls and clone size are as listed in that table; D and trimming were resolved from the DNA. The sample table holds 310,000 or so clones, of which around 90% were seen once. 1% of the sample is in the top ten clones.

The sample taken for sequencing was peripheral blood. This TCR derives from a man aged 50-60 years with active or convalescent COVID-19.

The CDR3 in this case is CASRGEVTQYF. The base sequence is TGTGCCAGCAGGGGGGAGGTTACGCAGTATTTT. This sequence uses TRBV6-5 and TRBJ2-3; TRBD2 is a weak D gene call, 6 bases matching. Inclusive of the bounding cysteine and phenylalanine, the CDR3 is 11 residues long. Just the 33-base CDR3 DNA is kept, in frame starting at base 1. V drops 6 bases and J drops 8 bases, leaving 9 bases in between. The germline V gene yields MNHEY for CDR1 and SVGAGI for CDR2.